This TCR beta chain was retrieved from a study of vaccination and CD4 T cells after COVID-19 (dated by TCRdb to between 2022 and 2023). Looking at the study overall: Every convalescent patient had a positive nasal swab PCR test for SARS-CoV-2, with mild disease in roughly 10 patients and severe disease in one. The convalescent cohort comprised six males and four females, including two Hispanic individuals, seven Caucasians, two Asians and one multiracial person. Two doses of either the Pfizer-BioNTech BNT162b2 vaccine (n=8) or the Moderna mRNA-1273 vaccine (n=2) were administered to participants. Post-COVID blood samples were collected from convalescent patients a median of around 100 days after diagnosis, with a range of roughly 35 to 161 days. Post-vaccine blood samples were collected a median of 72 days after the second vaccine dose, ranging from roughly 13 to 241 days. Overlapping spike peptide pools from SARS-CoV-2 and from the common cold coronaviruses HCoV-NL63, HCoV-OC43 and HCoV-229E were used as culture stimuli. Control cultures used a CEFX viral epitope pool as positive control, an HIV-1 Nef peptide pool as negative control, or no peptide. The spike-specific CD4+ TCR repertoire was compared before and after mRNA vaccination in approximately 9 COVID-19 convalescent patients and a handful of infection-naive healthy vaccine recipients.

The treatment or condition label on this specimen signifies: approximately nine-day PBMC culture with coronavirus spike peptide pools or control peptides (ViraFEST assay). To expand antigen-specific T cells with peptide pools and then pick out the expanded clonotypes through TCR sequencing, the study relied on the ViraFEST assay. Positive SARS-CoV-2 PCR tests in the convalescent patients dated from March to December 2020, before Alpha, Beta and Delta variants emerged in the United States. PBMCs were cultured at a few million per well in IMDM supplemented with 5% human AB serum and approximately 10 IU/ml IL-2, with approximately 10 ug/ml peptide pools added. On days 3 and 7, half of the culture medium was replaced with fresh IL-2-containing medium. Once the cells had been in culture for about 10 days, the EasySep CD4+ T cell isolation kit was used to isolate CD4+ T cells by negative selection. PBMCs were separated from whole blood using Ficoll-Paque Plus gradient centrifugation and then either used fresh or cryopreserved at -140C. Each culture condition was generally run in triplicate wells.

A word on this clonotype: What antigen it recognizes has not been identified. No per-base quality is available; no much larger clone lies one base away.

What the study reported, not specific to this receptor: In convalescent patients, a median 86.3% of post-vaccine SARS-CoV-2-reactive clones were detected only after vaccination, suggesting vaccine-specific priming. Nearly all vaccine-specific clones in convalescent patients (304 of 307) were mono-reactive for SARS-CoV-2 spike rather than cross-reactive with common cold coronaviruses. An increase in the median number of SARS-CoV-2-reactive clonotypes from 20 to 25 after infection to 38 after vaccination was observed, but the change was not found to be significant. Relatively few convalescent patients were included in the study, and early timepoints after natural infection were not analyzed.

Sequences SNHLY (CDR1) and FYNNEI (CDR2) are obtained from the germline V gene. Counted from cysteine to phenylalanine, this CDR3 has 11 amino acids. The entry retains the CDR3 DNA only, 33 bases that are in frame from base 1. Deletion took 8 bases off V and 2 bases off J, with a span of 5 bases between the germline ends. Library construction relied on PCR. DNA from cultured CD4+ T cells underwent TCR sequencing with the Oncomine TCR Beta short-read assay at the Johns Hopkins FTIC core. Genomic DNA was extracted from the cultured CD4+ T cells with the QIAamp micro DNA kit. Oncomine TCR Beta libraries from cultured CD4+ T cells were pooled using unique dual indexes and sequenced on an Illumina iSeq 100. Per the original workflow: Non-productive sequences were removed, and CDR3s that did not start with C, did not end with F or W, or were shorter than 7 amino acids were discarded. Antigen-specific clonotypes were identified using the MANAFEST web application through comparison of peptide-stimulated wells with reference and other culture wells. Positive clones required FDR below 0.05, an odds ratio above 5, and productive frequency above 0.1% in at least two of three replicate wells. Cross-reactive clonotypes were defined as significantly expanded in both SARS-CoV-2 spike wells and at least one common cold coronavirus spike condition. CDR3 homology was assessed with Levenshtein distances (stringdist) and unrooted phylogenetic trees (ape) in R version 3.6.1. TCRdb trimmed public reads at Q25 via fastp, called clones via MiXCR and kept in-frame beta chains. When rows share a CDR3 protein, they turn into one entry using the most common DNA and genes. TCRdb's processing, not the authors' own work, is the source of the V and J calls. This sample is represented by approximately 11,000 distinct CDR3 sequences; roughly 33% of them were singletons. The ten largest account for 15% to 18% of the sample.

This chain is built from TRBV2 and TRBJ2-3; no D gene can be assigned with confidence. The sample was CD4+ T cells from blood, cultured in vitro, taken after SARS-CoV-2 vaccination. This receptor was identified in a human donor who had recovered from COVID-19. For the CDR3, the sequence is CASSHTDTQYF. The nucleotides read TGTGCCAGCTCGCACACAGATACGCAGTATTTT.